Following are 19 T cell receptor beta chains from one sample sequenced in a study of CD8+CD57+ T cells in acquired aplastic anemia. TCR beta VDJ and CDR3 profiles were obtained from a genomic DNA template. TCRdb re-derived calls from the reads in MiXCR, one entry per CDR3 protein. The top ten clones hold less than 55% of a sample with 150,000 to 200,000 distinct CDR3 sequences, roughly 63% of them seen once. The sequencing input was sorted CD4+, CD8+, or CD8+CD57+ T cells (not recorded which) from PBMCs. These receptors all come from a human donor in good health.

This clonotype was seen ten or more times. The V call is TRBV19, the J call TRBJ2-3; TRBD2 is a possible D gene (5 bases). CDR1 and CDR2 from the germline V gene are LNHDA and SQIVND (reference sequence). This CDR3 has 13 amino acids. The ends were cut back, 6 bases at V and 8 bases at J, with 15 bases in the middle. CDR3 DNA sequence: TGTGCCAGTAGCCCGAGCGCGGGCGGTACGCAGTATTTT. Translated: CASSPSAGGTQYF.

At least ten counts were recorded for this clonotype. This CDR3 is CSVEVMGPEQFF. The CDR3 region has the DNA TGCAGCGTTGAGGTCATGGGACCTGAGCAGTTCTTC. The V and J genes are TRBV29-1 and TRBJ2-1; D tentatively fits TRBD1 or TRBD2 (5 bases each). Trimming took off 3 bases at V and 9 bases at J, with 12 bases between the two ends. The V gene's germline CDR1 is SQVTM and CDR2 ANQGSEA. CDR3 size: 12 residues.

This clonotype was recorded once. This chain uses TRBV13 with TRBJ2-5; 8 bases map to TRBD1. From germline, CDR1 is PRHDT and CDR2 FYEKMQ (reference sequence). The CDR3 is 14 residues long. Trimming at V came to 2 bases and at J to 2 bases, leaving 1 base not matched to a gene. CDR3 DNA: TGTGCCAGCAGCTTAAGGGACAGGCAAGAGACCCAGTACTTC. Amino acids: CASSLRDRQETQYF.

The count of this clonotype is one. The chain couples TRBV25-1 to TRBJ1-1; possibly TRBD1 for D (5 bases). There are 15 residues in the CDR3. V dropped 6 bases and J dropped 0 bases, with 14 bases sitting between them. Germline CDR1 and CDR2: MGHDK and SYGVNS. The CDR3 reads CASSEGASMNTEAFF. CDR3 sequence (DNA): TGTGCCAGCAGCGAAGGGGCTTCAATGAACACTGAAGCTTTCTTT.

The chain couples TRBV20-1 to TRBJ1-5, with 9 nucleotides matching TRBD1. V shed 0 bases, J shed 1 base, and the junction held 1 base outside the gene matches. CDR3 length equals 15 residues. Germline V CDR1 and CDR2: DFQATT, SNEGSKA (reference sequence). CDR3 loop: CSAREGTGSNQPQHF. The CDR3 bases are TGCAGTGCTAGAGAGGGGACAGGGAGCAATCAGCCCCAGCATTTT.

V usage is TRBV7-8 and J usage is TRBJ2-5, with 12 bases fitting TRBD2. Germline trimming cut 6 bases from V and 4 bases from J; bases unmatched to any gene: 6. The CDR3 extends over 15 amino acids. CDR1 is SGHVS, CDR2 FQNEAQ, per germline. The CDR3 sequence: CASSRLAGVGETQYF. The DNA of the CDR3 is TGTGCCAGCAGTCGACTAGCGGGAGTGGGAGAGACCCAGTACTTC.

This chain connects TRBV15 to TRBJ2-7, with D tentatively TRBD1 or TRBD2 (6 bases each). Germline values: CDR1 LNHNV, CDR2 YYDKDF (reference sequence). V lost 1 base and J 5 bases, leaving 15 bases between the germline ends. The CDR3 runs 15 residues. CDR3 sequence (DNA): TGTGCCACCAGCAGAGGGGGGGCAGGGGTCCACGAGCAGTACTTC. Its protein is CATSRGGAGVHEQYF.

The V and J genes are TRBV27 and TRBJ2-1; perhaps D is TRBD1 or TRBD2 (6 bases each). Trimming removed 4 bases at V and 4 bases at J, with 14 bases between. Germline loops: CDR1 MNHEY, CDR2 SMNVEV (reference sequence). The CDR3 totals 15 residues. The CDR3 reads CASSYGGHVYNEQFF. DNA of the CDR3: TGTGCCAGCAGTTATGGGGGGCACGTTTACAATGAGCAGTTCTTC.

The chain carries TRBV12-3 or TRBV12-4 and TRBJ2-7, with 7 bases fitting TRBD1. The CDR3 totals 15 residues. The V segment lost 2 bases and the J segment 5 bases; nucleotides outside the gene matches: 9. The CDR3 sequence: CASSLQPTGFNEQYF. The CDR3 coding sequence is TGTGCCAGCAGTTTACAACCGACAGGGTTCAACGAGCAGTACTTC.

The CDR3 sequence is CASSTEMQETQYF. In nucleotides, the CDR3 is TGTGCCAGCTCGACAGAAATGCAAGAGACCCAGTACTTC. V is TRBV7-9 and J is TRBJ2-5; D may be TRBD1 (5 bases). CDR3 length: 13 residues. V lost 8 bases and J lost 2, with 12 bases in between. Germline lookup yields CDR1 SEHNR and CDR2 FQNEAQ (reference sequence). The whole variable domain, filled in from reference TRBV7-9 and TRBJ2-5, reads DTGVSQNPRHKITKRGQNVTFRCDPISEHNRLYWYRQTLGQGPEFLTYFQNEAQLEKSRLLSDRFSAERPKGSFSTLEIQRTEQGDSAMYLCASSTEMQETQYFGPGTRLLVL.

The V and J genes are TRBV9 and TRBJ1-2; D gene uncertain. V was pared by 3 bases and J by 11 bases, with 14 bases between. Germline values: CDR1 SGDLS, CDR2 YYNGEE. This CDR3 has 12 residues. The CDR3 bases are TGTGCCAGCAGCGCCCCTAGGCGGAATTACACCTTC. This translates into CASSAPRRNYTF.

The chain employs TRBV10-1 and TRBJ2-7; TRBD1 aligns across 10 bases. From germline, CDR1 is WNHNN and CDR2 SYGVQD (reference sequence). After removal of 10 bases from V and 6 bases from J, the junction contained 9 bases not matched to a gene. This CDR3 contains 13 residues. The CDR3 loop is CANNRDRGFEQYF. The DNA for the CDR3 is TGCGCCAACAACCGGGACAGGGGATTCGAGCAGTACTTC.

The chain joins TRBV2 to TRBJ1-1; TRBD1 agrees at 8 bases. The CDR3 is 14 residues long. Germline V gives CDR1 SNHLY, CDR2 FYNNEI. V shed 7 bases, J shed 4 bases, and the junction held 8 bases outside the gene matches. In nucleotides, the CDR3 is TGTGCCAGCACCCAGGACAGGGAGGGCACTGAAGCTTTCTTT. This sequence encodes CASTQDREGTEAFF.

The CDR3: CASTSPDHEQYF. The CDR3 bases are TGTGCCAGCACCTCCCCCGACCACGAGCAGTACTTC. This chain links TRBV7-3 with TRBJ2-7; D ambiguous. This CDR3 is 12 amino acids long. Germline V gene lookup returns CDR1 SGHTA and CDR2 FQGTGA. V dropped 7 bases and J dropped 5 bases, with 12 bases sitting between them.

The rearrangement uses TRBV19 and TRBJ2-1; D may be TRBD2 (5 bases). The length of the CDR3 is 15 residues. CDR1 LNHDA and CDR2 SQIVND come from the germline V gene (reference sequence). Trimming left V 3 bases short and J 1 base short, with 10 bases between. CDR3 sequence (DNA): TGTGCCAGTAGTATTGGAGGCCTATCCTACAATGAGCAGTTCTTC. Residues: CASSIGGLSYNEQFF.

This clonotype has only a few counts. The V gene is TRBV9, the J gene TRBJ1-1; D gene ambiguous. Trimming removed 2 bases at V and 2 bases at J, with 4 bases between. This CDR3 is built from 12 residues. Germline V CDR1 and CDR2: SGDLS, YYNGEE. DNA for the CDR3: TGTGCCAGCAGCGTCGAAAACACTGAAGCTTTCTTT. Protein: CASSVENTEAFF.

This clonotype occurred many times. The DNA of the CDR3 is TGCAGTGCTAGAGATTCGAAGACAGGGGTGTCAGAGACCCAGTACTTC. Protein: CSARDSKTGVSETQYF. The V call is TRBV20-1, the J call TRBJ2-5, with 8 bases fitting TRBD1. Germline-derived CDR1 and CDR2 are DFQATT and SNEGSKA (reference sequence). This CDR3 has 16 amino acids. J lost 4 bases, V lost 0 bases, and 10 bases had no gene match.

The CDR3 protein is CAWSVGGWEKLFF. As DNA, the CDR3 is TGTGCCTGGAGTGTGGGGGGCTGGGAAAAACTGTTTTTT. V usage is TRBV30 and J usage is TRBJ1-4, with D tentatively TRBD1 (6 bases). The germline V gene encodes CDR1 GTSNPN and CDR2 SVGIG (reference sequence). The CDR3 contains 13 residues. V was trimmed by 0 bases and J by 8 bases, leaving 10 bases between them.

This chain links TRBV10-3 with TRBJ2-3; D remains unclear. CDR1 ENHRY and CDR2 SYGVKD come from the germline V gene. The CDR3 is made up of 12 amino acids. V was cut by 7 bases and J by 1 base, with 6 bases left in between. CDR3 DNA sequence: TGTGCCATCAAGGACGGCACAGATACGCAGTATTTT. Translating gives CAIKDGTDTQYF.